Following are 17 T cell receptor beta chains from one sample sequenced in a study of cytomegalovirus exposure and HLA in healthy donors. Assay used: immunoSEQ multiplex PCR; TCRdb lists only in-frame clones, some missing. The top ten clones hold 2% to 2.5% of a sample with approximately 160,000 clones, approximately 86% of them seen once. The source material was PBMCs. The receptors shown here come from a man aged 30-40 years in good health and CMV-seropositive.

This clone appeared a single time. This chain connects TRBV7-2 to TRBJ2-2, with unresolved D. V was shortened by 2 bases and J by 7 bases, with 14 bases between the two germline ends. The CDR3 contains 15 residues. Germline assignment: CDR1 SGHTA and CDR2 FQGNSA. CDR3 nucleotides: TGTGCCAGCAGCTTAAGACCGACAAACGGCGGGGAGCTGTTTTTT. Encoded protein: CASSLRPTNGGELFF. Based on the CDR3 plus reference TRBV7-2 and TRBJ2-2, the full variable domain is GAGVSQSPSNKVTEKGKDVELRCDPISGHTALYWYRQSLGQGLEFLIYFQGNSAPDKSGLPSDRFSAERTGGSVSTLTIQRTQQEDSAVYLCASSLRPTNGGELFFGEGSRLTVL.

The chain has TRBV4-1 and TRBJ2-2; TRBD2 agrees at 9 bases. Germline assignment: CDR1 MGHRA and CDR2 YSYEKL. CDR3 length equals 19 residues. J lost 7 bases, V lost 1 base, and 16 bases had no gene match. The CDR3 spells CASSQGGPMAGGRGGELFF. CDR3 sequence (DNA): TGCGCCAGCAGCCAAGGGGGCCCTATGGCGGGGGGGCGGGGCGGGGAGCTGTTTTTT.

V gene TRBV11-3 combines with J gene TRBJ2-1; TRBD2 matches 7 bases. In germline, CDR1 is SGHNT, CDR2 YENEEA. The CDR3 loop spans 15 amino acids. Trimming took 5 bases from V and 0 from J; bases not matched to a gene: 4. CDR3 loop: CASSKGGSSYNEQFF. In DNA, the CDR3 is TGTGCCAGCAGCAAGGGAGGGAGCTCCTACAATGAGCAGTTCTTC.

J is TRBJ2-7 and V is TRBV11-2, with 11 nucleotides matching TRBD2. Trimming took 1 base from V and 3 from J; bases not matched to a gene: 8. This CDR3 spans 17 amino acids. Per germline, CDR1 SGHAT and CDR2 FQNNGV. The CDR3: CASSLGAGLAGDYEQYF. CDR3 sequence (DNA): TGTGCCAGCAGCTTAGGGGCCGGACTAGCGGGTGACTACGAGCAGTACTTC.

The rearrangement links TRBV10-3 to TRBJ1-1; perhaps TRBD1 as D (5 bases). The V gene's germline CDR1 is ENHRY and CDR2 SYGVKD. This CDR3 is 17 amino acids long. Trimming left V 6 bases short and J 3 bases short, with 23 bases between. CDR3: CAIRRGRSYGGDTEAFF. In DNA, the CDR3 is TGTGCCATCAGGAGAGGCAGGTCGTATGGAGGGGACACTGAAGCTTTCTTT.

The chain carries TRBV10-3 and TRBJ2-6, with D perhaps matching TRBD2 (6 bases). Germline V lookup: CDR1 ENHRY, CDR2 SYGVKD. This CDR3 contains 14 residues. V lost 11 bases, J lost 0 bases, and 11 bases lay in between. CDR3 region: CAVRGSSGANVLTF. The CDR3 DNA reads TGTGCCGTACGGGGGAGCTCTGGGGCCAACGTCCTGACTTTC.

The CDR3 coding sequence is TGCGCCAGCAGCCACAGACAGGGGAACACTGAAGCTTTCTTT. This translates into CASSHRQGNTEAFF. This chain links TRBV4-3 with TRBJ1-1; 7 bases match TRBD1. This CDR3 comprises 14 residues. The V gene end was trimmed by 3 bases and the J gene end by 1 base; junction bases not matched to a gene: 2. The germline V gene has CDR1 LGHNA and CDR2 YSLEER.

The chain employs TRBV7-2 and TRBJ2-6; 8 nucleotides align to TRBD1. Trimming at V came to 5 bases and at J to 5 bases, leaving 11 bases not matched to a gene. This CDR3 has 17 amino acids. Germline CDR1 SGHTA, CDR2 FQGNSA. The CDR3 sequence: CASSLNGQGAWANVLTF. CDR3 bases: TGTGCCAGCAGCCTAAACGGACAGGGTGCTTGGGCCAACGTCCTGACTTTC.

This clone has only one observation. The chain carries TRBV5-1 and TRBJ1-1; D possibly corresponds to TRBD1 (6 bases). V lost 0 bases, J lost 0 bases, and 12 bases lay in between. The CDR3 has 16 residues. Germline V gene data show CDR1 as SGHRS and CDR2 as YFSETQ. Here the CDR3 reads CASSLGGLRVNTEAFF. The CDR3 coding sequence is TGCGCCAGCAGCTTGGGGGGGCTTCGGGTGAACACTGAAGCTTTCTTT.

V usage is TRBV11-3 and J usage is TRBJ2-5, with TRBD1 identical over 11 bases. Losses at the gene ends were 4 bases for V and 4 bases for J; bases not matched to a gene: 5. Germline assignment: CDR1 SGHNT and CDR2 YENEEA. The CDR3 runs 15 residues. CDR3 sequence: CASSSSGQGGETQYF. CDR3 in DNA: TGTGCCAGCAGCTCCTCGGGACAGGGGGGAGAGACCCAGTACTTC. Together with reference TRBV11-3 and TRBJ2-5, the CDR3 gives the full variable domain: EAGVVQSPRYKIIEKKQPVAFWCNPISGHNTLYWYLQNLGQGPELLIRYENEEAVDDSQLPKDRFSAERLKGVDSTLKIQPAELGDSAVYLCASSSSGQGGETQYFGPGTRLLVL.

The V call is TRBV7-9, the J call TRBJ2-5; 10 nucleotides agree with TRBD2. The CDR3 runs 15 residues. V trimming: 5 bases; J trimming: 3 bases; junction bases outside the gene matches: 6. From germline, CDR1 is SEHNR and CDR2 FQNEAQ (reference sequence). The CDR3 sequence is CASSGLAGVEETQYF. The DNA for the CDR3 is TGTGCCAGCAGCGGCCTAGCGGGGGTGGAAGAGACCCAGTACTTC.

This rearrangement joins TRBV4-3 to TRBJ2-1, with 9 bases aligning to TRBD2. Germline V gene sequence: CDR1 LGHNA, CDR2 YSLEER. This CDR3 has 14 residues. V trimming: 4 bases; J trimming: 8 bases; junction bases outside the gene matches: 6. Written as DNA, the CDR3 is TGCGCCAGCAGCCGTAGCGGGGGATTCGATGAGCAGTTCTTC. It specifies CASSRSGGFDEQFF.

The gene calls are TRBV5-4 and TRBJ2-5, with 11 bases that match TRBD2. This CDR3 has 15 amino acids. With 3 bases clipped from V and 4 bases from J, the junction kept 5 bases outside the gene matches. CDR1 SGHNT and CDR2 YYREEE come from the germline V gene (reference sequence). CDR3 region: CASSYGTSGRETQYF. The CDR3 nucleotides are TGTGCCAGCAGCTATGGGACTAGCGGTAGAGAGACCCAGTACTTC. Full variable domain (missing parts from reference TRBV5-4 and TRBJ2-5): ETGVTQSPTHLIKTRGQQVTLRCSSQSGHNTVSWYQQALGQGPQFIFQYYREEENGRGNFPPRFSGLQFPNYSSELNVNALELDDSALYLCASSYGTSGRETQYFGPGTRLLVL.

J is TRBJ1-3 and V is TRBV6-5; 8 bases match TRBD1. Germline V gene data show CDR1 as MNHEY and CDR2 as SVGAGI. The CDR3 sequence is 12 residues long. J was trimmed by 16 bases and V by 4 bases; bases with no gene match: 9. The chain's CDR3 is CASSLAEGQEYF. CDR3 coding DNA: TGTGCCAGCAGTTTGGCCGAGGGACAGGAGTATTTT.

The chain has TRBV10-2 and TRBJ2-5, with 8 bases matching TRBD2. V was clipped by 6 bases and J by 9 bases; unmatched bases: 9. This CDR3 comprises 13 residues. Germline V gene sequence: CDR1 WSHSY, CDR2 SAAADI. CDR3 sequence: CASRVGAGGAQYF. In nucleotides, the CDR3 is TGCGCCAGCAGGGTTGGGGCGGGGGGCGCCCAGTACTTC.

V gene TRBV7-2 combines with J gene TRBJ1-2; no clear D. Germline CDR1 is SGHTA and CDR2 is FQGNSA. This CDR3 has 14 residues. The V gene lost 5 bases and the J gene lost 4 bases, with 14 bases spanning the gap. The CDR3 reads CASSPPLRAYGYTF. The CDR3 nucleotides are TGTGCCAGCAGCCCCCCGCTGAGGGCCTATGGCTACACCTTC.

CDR3 coding DNA: TGTGCCAGCAGCCCGTTTCGGAGCGAGCCCCAGCATTTT. It is translated as CASSPFRSEPQHF. The J gene is TRBJ1-5, the V gene TRBV13; D call uncertain. V lost 5 bases, J lost 8 bases, and 13 bases lay in between. The CDR3 has 13 residues. The germline gives CDR1 PRHDT, CDR2 FYEKMQ (reference sequence).